Reported below is one TCR beta chain. There is no known antigen for this receptor. The record has no base qualities; no much larger clone is one base away. Sequencer: Illumina MiSeq. Genomic DNA from sorted T cell subsets was used as template for TCRbeta CDR3 amplification. The TCRbeta CDR3 region was amplified by multiplex PCR using 30 forward and 13 reverse primers. PCR products were purified with AMPure XP beads, after which indices and adaptors were added in a second roughly 23-cycle PCR. Before sequencing, libraries were gel-purified with the QIAquick Gel Extraction Kit. Per the original workflow: Paired-end reads were merged using FLASH and were aligned with IgBLAST to IMGT V, D and J germline references. After reads whose alignment identity to germline references fell below 70% were discarded, more than 9,500,000 reads remained study-wide. CDR3 boundaries, reading frame and productivity were assigned according to IMGT definitions. Clones at or above 1% of reads were defined as highly-expanded clones, and diversity was measured by normalized Shannon entropy. Unpaired two-tailed t-tests were used to test for differences in Shannon entropy between groups. The public sequencing data were trimmed at Q25 with fastp and processed into clonotypes with MiXCR by TCRdb, which kept only in-frame beta chains. Rows are unified per CDR3 protein, each entry keeping the most common DNA and genes. The V and J calls were not made by the authors but by TCRdb's processing. Across this sample there are about 290,000 distinct CDR3 sequences, with more than 45% seen only once. The leading ten clones occupy about an eighth of the sample.

The data were obtained in a study of type 1 and type 2 diabetes patients (dated by TCRdb to 2016 to 2017). For context, the study as a whole: Recruited in China, the cohort was made up of nine type 1 diabetes patients, a few type 2 diabetes patients and about six nondiabetic controls. Across the study, CD4+ and CD8+ T cells were positively selected from PBMCs by means of CD4 or CD8 MicroBeads on MACS columns. A total of 15 million to 20 million paired-end reads was generated across the whole study. TCRbeta repertoires were profiled by high-throughput sequencing in the study to compare type 1 diabetes, type 2 diabetes and nondiabetic individuals. Type 2 diabetes patients served as a disease comparison group for the type 1 diabetes patients. When roughly 20-cycle amplification was compared with roughly 25-cycle amplification, V gene usage looked similar, suggesting that primer efficiencies were similar and PCR bias was random. The TCRbeta libraries underwent paired-end sequencing on Illumina HiSeq 2000 or MiSeq instruments. Here is what the overall study found, with its caveats: Because only a limited number of T2D and control samples were sequenced, some T1D-only HECs might also be present in more T2D or control samples. Type 2 diabetes and control samples had highly correlated V and J gene usage patterns, with an average between-sample correlation of roughly 0.97. The study groups were not matched for age and gender, which could bias interpretation. Type 2 diabetes patients had few highly-expanded CD4+ clones (median one), and those clones made up a median approximately 4% of reads. In both CD4+ and CD8+ T cells, type 2 diabetes repertoires were highly diverse, with diversity significantly greater than that of type 1 diabetes repertoires.

From cysteine to phenylalanine, the CDR3 is 14 amino acids long. Just CDR3 DNA is preserved here, 42 bases in frame from base 1. Relative to germline, V is 7 bases shorter and J is 3 bases shorter, with 13 bases between their ends. All diabetic patients met standard classification criteria for type 1 or type 2 diabetes, with glucose and C-peptide assessed by WHO-recommended methods. Donors with other autoimmune diseases or infections within the previous four weeks were excluded. From each participant, approximately 9.4 milliliters of peripheral blood were collected. LymphoPrep density separation was used to isolate PBMCs.

The chain is encoded by TRBV12-3 or TRBV12-4 joined to TRBJ1-3; D gene: possibly TRBD1, on 6 matching bases. This receptor was obtained from a man between 18 and 35 years old with type 2 diabetes. Sample: peripheral blood mononuclear cells (PBMCs). The nucleotides are TGTGCCAGCAATATAAGGGGGTTTGGAAACACCATATATTTT. Its protein is CASNIRGFGNTIYF.